A single TCR beta chain is shown here with its context. The antigen is unknown. This entry belongs to a study of identical twins. Broader study findings: Invariant populations such as MAIT and iNKT cells could partly muddle zero-insertion analyses.

Every sampled donor was Caucasian and healthy. TCRdb fed the 5' RACE reads into MiXCR, producing one record per CDR3 protein. The sample carries about 520,000 distinct CDR3 sequences, 22% recorded once. V gave up 5 bases and J gave up 6 bases, with 11 bases separating them. In germline, CDR1 is SGHRS, CDR2 YFSETQ. The CDR3 totals 13 residues. These data also featured in a second study, about T cells expressing NK-cell markers. That source adds: All TCR beta repertoires analysed originated from sorted CD3+CD56+NKG2C+, CD3+CD56+NKG2C- and CD3+CD56-NKG2C+ T cells. The sequencing cohort of eight donors included seven HCMV-seropositive individuals and one seronegative individual.

The J gene is TRBJ2-2, the V gene TRBV5-1; D may be TRBD1 (6 bases). The receptor was derived from a woman under 30 in good health. Sequencing was carried out using CD4+ T cells sorted from blood. CDR3 residues: CASRSTGSGELFF. CDR3 nucleotide sequence: TGCGCCAGCAGGTCTACAGGGTCCGGGGAGCTGTTTTTT.